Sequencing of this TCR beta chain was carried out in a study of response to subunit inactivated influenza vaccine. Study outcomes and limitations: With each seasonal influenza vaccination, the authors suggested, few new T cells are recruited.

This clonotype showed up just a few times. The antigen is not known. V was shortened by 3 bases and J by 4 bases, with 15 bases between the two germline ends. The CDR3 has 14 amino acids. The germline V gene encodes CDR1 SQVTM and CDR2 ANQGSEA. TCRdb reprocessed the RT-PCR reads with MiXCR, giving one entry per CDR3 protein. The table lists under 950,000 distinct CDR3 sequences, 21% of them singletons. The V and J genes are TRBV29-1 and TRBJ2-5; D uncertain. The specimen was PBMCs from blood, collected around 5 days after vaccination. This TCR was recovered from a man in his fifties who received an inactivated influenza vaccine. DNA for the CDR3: TGCAGCGTTGAGCTCGTCCAAATCCGAGAGACCCAGTACTTC. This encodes CSVELVQIRETQYF.